The 32 T cell receptor beta chains reported below all come from one sample, sequenced in a study of response to subunit inactivated influenza vaccine. TCRdb re-derived calls from the RT-PCR reads in MiXCR, one entry per CDR3 protein. The data hold 430,000 or so distinct CDR3 sequences, with about 10% observed a single time. The sequences come from PBMCs from blood, collected about 6 weeks after vaccination. All receptors come from a man between 50 and 59 years old who received an inactivated influenza vaccine.

This clonotype appeared a few times. CDR3 amino acids: CASSQAGTGGEQYF. For the CDR3, the DNA is TGTGCCAGCAGCCAAGCCGGGACAGGGGGCGAGCAGTACTTC. The chain carries TRBV4-2 and TRBJ2-7, with 11 nucleotides matching TRBD1. CDR3 length equals 14 residues. CDR1 LGHNA and CDR2 YNFKEQ come from the germline V gene. V trimming: 1 base; J trimming: 6 bases; junction bases outside the gene matches: 2.

This clonotype was seen more than once but under ten times. The genes are TRBV11-2 and TRBJ2-3; 13 positions agree with TRBD2. Germline V gene sequence: CDR1 SGHAT, CDR2 FQNNGV. This CDR3 is built from 16 residues. J gave up 2 bases and V 4 bases, and 3 bases lay outside the gene matches. In DNA, the CDR3 is TGTGCCAGCAGCTGGACTAGCGGGGGTGCCACAGATACGCAGTATTTT. It translates to CASSWTSGGATDTQYF.

A few counts support this clonotype. V is TRBV24-1 and J is TRBJ2-3, with unresolved D. V was pared by 3 bases and J by 7 bases, with 7 bases between. Looked up from germline, CDR1 is KGHDR and CDR2 is SFDVKD. This CDR3 is 12 amino acids long. CDR3 nucleotide sequence: TGTGCCACCAGTGATACTGGTCATACGCAGTATTTT. Translating it yields CATSDTGHTQYF.

The chain recombines TRBV20-1 with TRBJ2-5; tentative D call: TRBD1 (6 bases). The CDR3 spans 15 residues. V was cut by 6 bases and J by 4 bases, with 21 bases left in between. Per the germline V gene, CDR1 is DFQATT and CDR2 is SNEGSKA (reference sequence). The CDR3 DNA is TGCAGTGCCTACAAAGGGCAGGGGCCCGGAGAGACCCAGTACTTC. It translates to CSAYKGQGPGETQYF.

This clonotype was detected only a few times. The chain joins TRBV4-2 to TRBJ2-7; D gene unclear. Between the trimmed V and J ends, which lost 1 base and 1 base, there was a span of 14 bases. The CDR3 length is 16 residues. Germline CDR1 is LGHNA and CDR2 is YNFKEQ. The chain's CDR3 is CASSQVGLTTSYEQYF. In DNA form, the CDR3 reads TGTGCCAGCAGCCAAGTTGGGCTGACCACTTCCTACGAGCAGTACTTC.

This clonotype was observed many times. The chain recombines TRBV12-3 or TRBV12-4 with TRBJ2-4; D tentatively reads TRBD1 or TRBD2 (5 bases each). The CDR3 covers 17 residues. V was pared by 5 bases and J by 1 base, with 18 bases between. The CDR3 reads CASSPSLGVRAKNIQYF. For the CDR3, the DNA is TGTGCCAGCAGTCCCTCCTTGGGGGTACGGGCCAAAAACATTCAGTACTTC.

At least ten counts were recorded for this clonotype. V usage is TRBV7-2 and J usage is TRBJ2-7; maybe TRBD1 (5 bases). Germline V gives CDR1 SGHTA, CDR2 FQGNSA. The CDR3 totals 13 residues. V was pared by 4 bases and J by 0 bases, with 7 bases between. DNA for the CDR3: TGTGCCAGCAGCTCCAGGGACTCCTACGAGCAGTACTTC. Translated, it gives CASSSRDSYEQYF.

This clonotype was seen repeatedly, ten times or more. The rearrangement links TRBV9 to TRBJ2-3; D perhaps matches TRBD1 (5 bases). CDR3 length: 13 residues. The V gene's germline CDR1 is SGDLS and CDR2 YYNGEE. The germline V and J ends were trimmed by 0 bases and 5 bases, with 7 bases remaining between them. The chain's CDR3 is CASSVGQGDTQYF. The CDR3 bases are TGTGCCAGCAGCGTAGGTCAGGGAGATACGCAGTATTTT.

This clonotype has just a few counts. The chain carries TRBV7-2 and TRBJ2-1, with TRBD2 as a possible D gene (8 bases). The V gene's germline CDR1 is SGHTA and CDR2 FQGNSA. The V gene lost 5 bases and the J gene lost 4 bases, with 18 bases spanning the gap. The CDR3 runs 16 residues. CDR3 protein: CASSPTGGTVYNEQFF. CDR3 bases: TGTGCCAGCAGCCCTACGGGGGGGACAGTTTACAATGAGCAGTTCTTC.

The chain is built from TRBV3-1 and TRBJ2-2; TRBD2 agrees at 7 bases. The J segment lost 4 bases and the V segment lost 7 bases, leaving 9 bases of the junction unmatched. The CDR3 runs 15 residues. Germline loops: CDR1 LGHDT, CDR2 YNNKEL (reference sequence). This CDR3 is CASKKKAGCTGELFF. The CDR3, as DNA: TGTGCCAGCAAGAAAAAAGCGGGGTGCACCGGGGAGCTGTTTTTT.

The V gene is TRBV7-9, the J gene TRBJ2-3; a possible D gene is TRBD2 (5 bases). Germline assignment: CDR1 SEHNR and CDR2 FQNEAQ (reference sequence). V was shortened by 4 bases and J by 3 bases, with 11 bases between the two germline ends. The CDR3 has 14 residues. CDR3 amino acids: CASSSTRGTDTQYF. The DNA of the CDR3 is TGTGCCAGCAGCTCCACTCGGGGAACAGATACGCAGTATTTT.

The chain couples TRBV30 to TRBJ2-4, with 11 bases fitting TRBD2. Germline V gives CDR1 GTSNPN, CDR2 SVGIG (reference sequence). The CDR3 spans 16 residues. J gave up 8 bases and V 3 bases, and 12 bases lay outside the gene matches. In DNA form, the CDR3 reads TGTGCCTGGAGGGTGGGCCTAGCGGGAGGTTTGGACATTCAGTACTTC. It codes for CAWRVGLAGGLDIQYF.

The chain is built from TRBV7-2 and TRBJ2-7; 10 nucleotides agree with TRBD1. The CDR3 sequence is 14 residues long. V lost 6 bases to trimming and J lost 5 bases; unmatched junction nucleotides: 7. Germline V gene lookup returns CDR1 SGHTA and CDR2 FQGNSA. This CDR3 reads CASRPGTGVHEQYF. Written as DNA, the CDR3 is TGTGCCAGCAGACCCGGGACAGGGGTCCACGAGCAGTACTTC.

This clonotype was counted ten times or more. This sequence joins TRBV5-1 and TRBJ2-5; TRBD1 might be the D (5 bases). Germline lookup yields CDR1 SGHRS and CDR2 YFSETQ. This CDR3 spans 14 amino acids. Trimming left V 4 bases short and J 2 bases short, with 12 bases between. CDR3 sequence (DNA): TGCGCCAGCAGCCCTGCAGGGTCACAAGAGACCCAGTACTTC. Translating gives CASSPAGSQETQYF.

This clonotype was seen at least ten times. The V gene is TRBV6-1, the J gene TRBJ2-1; TRBD2 matches at 9 bases. Germline CDR1 and CDR2: MNHNS and SASEGT. V trimming: 6 bases; J trimming: 9 bases; junction bases outside the gene matches: 12. CDR3 length: 15 amino acids. The CDR3 loop reads CASRVLAGTYREQFF. The CDR3 coding sequence is TGTGCCAGCAGGGTACTAGCGGGTACCTATCGTGAGCAGTTCTTC.

This clonotype showed up just a few times. The V call is TRBV5-1, the J call TRBJ2-1, with 7 bases matching TRBD1. Per the germline V gene, CDR1 is SGHRS and CDR2 is YFSETQ. The V gene end was trimmed by 1 base and the J gene end by 16 bases; junction bases not matched to a gene: 14. There are 14 residues in the CDR3. Here the CDR3 reads CASSLSGQVIPRFF. DNA of the CDR3: TGCGCCAGCAGCTTGTCTGGACAGGTAATACCTCGTTTCTTC.

The table lists this clonotype with many counts. The rearrangement links TRBV9 to TRBJ2-1, with TRBD2 identical over 12 bases. Germline CDR1 SGDLS, CDR2 YYNGEE. After removal of 4 bases from V and 2 bases from J, the junction contained 7 bases not matched to a gene. The CDR3 extends over 17 amino acids. Here the CDR3 DNA reads TGTGCCAGCAGCCATCGGCTAGCGGGAGGGGCCTACAATGAGCAGTTCTTC. Its translation: CASSHRLAGGAYNEQFF.

The V gene is TRBV3-1, the J gene TRBJ2-3, with 11 bases aligning to TRBD2. This CDR3 is built from 16 residues. The germline gives CDR1 LGHDT, CDR2 YNNKEL (reference sequence). Trimming took 1 base from V and 4 from J; bases not matched to a gene: 4. CDR3 nucleotides: TGTGCCAGCAGCCAAGCTTTAGCGGGAGGGTCAGATACGCAGTATTTT. It specifies CASSQALAGGSDTQYF.

This clonotype was seen a few times. The CDR3 DNA sequence: TGTGCCAGCAGCTTAGTTTCCGACAAAAACATTCAGTACTTC. This encodes CASSLVSDKNIQYF. The rearrangement links TRBV7-9 to TRBJ2-4; D is uncertain. Germline lookup yields CDR1 SEHNR and CDR2 FQNEAQ (reference sequence). The CDR3 spans 14 residues. Trimming took off 1 base at V and 3 bases at J, with 7 bases between the two ends.

This clonotype was seen at least ten times. This chain joins TRBV4-3 and TRBJ1-1; 11 nucleotides line up with TRBD1. This CDR3 is built from 15 residues. V trimming: 0 bases; J trimming: 5 bases; junction bases outside the gene matches: 2. Germline V gene lookup returns CDR1 LGHNA and CDR2 YSLEER. In nucleotides, the CDR3 is TGCGCCAGCAGCCAAGAGGGGACAGGGGGAACTGAAGCTTTCTTT. Encoded protein: CASSQEGTGGTEAFF.

This clonotype was seen a handful of times. The rearrangement uses TRBV20-1 and TRBJ2-1, with D perhaps TRBD2 (6 bases). V was cut by 5 bases and J by 0 bases, with 11 bases left in between. CDR3 size: 14 residues. Germline CDR1 and CDR2: DFQATT and SNEGSKA (reference sequence). CDR3 in DNA: TGCAGTGCTTCTAGCGATACCTCCTACAATGAGCAGTTCTTC. It yields the protein CSASSDTSYNEQFF.

V gene TRBV7-2 combines with J gene TRBJ2-3, with TRBD1 identical over 10 bases. CDR3 length: 17 residues. Germline V gene lookup returns CDR1 SGHTA and CDR2 FQGNSA. V lost 1 base, J lost 6 bases, and 10 bases stayed unmatched. CDR3 sequence reads: CASSLGFRDRGWDTQYF. The CDR3 nucleotides read TGTGCCAGCAGCTTAGGTTTTCGGGACAGGGGATGGGATACGCAGTATTTT.

V usage is TRBV30 and J usage is TRBJ1-6, with D perhaps TRBD1 (6 bases). Per germline, CDR1 GTSNPN and CDR2 SVGIG (reference sequence). Trimming left V 1 base short and J 3 bases short, with 10 bases between. The CDR3 has 15 residues. The CDR3 nucleotides read TGTGCCTGGAGTGCCGGGGACATCTATAATTCACCCCTCCACTTT. Translation gives CAWSAGDIYNSPLHF.

This clonotype was seen many times. The V gene is TRBV6-1, the J gene TRBJ2-6; D not certain. V was trimmed by 7 bases and J by 2 bases, leaving 6 bases between them. The V gene's germline CDR1 is MNHNS and CDR2 SASEGT. There are 13 residues in the CDR3. The CDR3: CASIKAGANVLTF. CDR3 in DNA: TGTGCCAGCATAAAGGCTGGGGCCAACGTCCTGACTTTC.

This clonotype was counted many times. The rearrangement uses TRBV5-1 and TRBJ2-2; 7 bases are shared with TRBD1. This CDR3 region has 15 residues. Germline lookup yields CDR1 SGHRS and CDR2 YFSETQ. V was clipped by 4 bases and J by 0 bases; unmatched bases: 3. DNA of the CDR3: TGCGCCAGCAGCCTAGACAGGGCGAACACCGGGGAGCTGTTTTTT. This encodes CASSLDRANTGELFF.

Only a few counts were recorded for this clonotype. The rearrangement uses TRBV5-5 and TRBJ2-3, with a tentative D call TRBD2 (5 bases). Germline lookup yields CDR1 SGHKS and CDR2 YYEKEE (reference sequence). Trimming shortened V by 5 bases and J by 2 bases, and 18 bases separated the two germline ends. The length of the CDR3 is 16 residues. DNA of the CDR3: TGTGCCAGCAGTTTTGTTCCGGGAACCCACACAGATACGCAGTATTTT. This codes for CASSFVPGTHTDTQYF.

There are many counts of this clonotype. V gene TRBV9 combines with J gene TRBJ2-2, with 8 bases aligning to TRBD2. Losses at the gene ends were 6 bases for V and 2 bases for J; bases not matched to a gene: 9. The CDR3 is 16 residues long. Germline V CDR1 and CDR2: SGDLS, YYNGEE. This CDR3 is CASTRGTSGNTGELFF. The CDR3, as DNA: TGTGCCAGCACCCGAGGAACTAGCGGAAACACCGGGGAGCTGTTTTTT.

The table lists this clonotype with many counts. V is TRBV12-3 or TRBV12-4 and J is TRBJ2-1; TRBD2 matches at 7 bases. The CDR3 sequence is 13 residues long. The J segment lost 7 bases and the V segment lost 3 bases, leaving 3 bases of the junction unmatched. The CDR3 loop is CASSLERGNEQFF. In DNA, the CDR3 is TGTGCCAGCAGTTTGGAGCGGGGAAATGAGCAGTTCTTC.

In its sample, this clonotype was seen many times. The chain combines TRBV20-1 with TRBJ2-1; 12 positions match TRBD2. V lost 3 bases and J lost 5; bases outside the gene matches: 8. This CDR3 is 16 amino acids long. Germline values: CDR1 DFQATT, CDR2 SNEGSKA (reference sequence). The chain's CDR3 is CSASSRLAGVNNEQFF. CDR3 coding DNA: TGCAGTGCTAGCTCCAGACTAGCGGGAGTAAACAATGAGCAGTTCTTC.

This clonotype was seen at least ten times. V and J are TRBV29-1 and TRBJ1-2; 7 bases are shared with TRBD1. V shed 6 bases and J 7 bases; nucleotides not matched to a gene: 8. The V gene's germline CDR1 is SQVTM and CDR2 ANQGSEA. The CDR3 sequence is 12 residues long. The CDR3 DNA is TGCAGCGTCGCGACAGGGTACGGTGGCTACACCTTC. This sequence encodes CSVATGYGGYTF.

The chain couples TRBV5-6 to TRBJ2-7; D is undetermined. CDR1 is SGHDT and CDR2 is YYEEEE in the germline V gene. The CDR3 consists of 14 residues. The ends were cut back, 5 bases at V and 6 bases at J, with 18 bases in the middle. DNA of the CDR3: TGTGCCAGCAGTTTCGGAAGGAATTTGATCGAGCAGTACTTC. It yields the protein CASSFGRNLIEQYF.

Points on this clonotype: One end of the junction varies from germline; a read error may be responsible. The V gene is TRBV5-1, the J gene TRBJ2-4; possibly TRBD1 or TRBD2 for D (5 bases each). The CDR3 loop spans 14 amino acids. Germline V gene data show CDR1 as SGHRS and CDR2 as YFSETQ. The CDR3 nucleotides read TGCCCCAGCAGCCTGGCAGGGAGCAAAAACATTCAGTACTTC. Translation gives CPSSLAGSKNIQYF. Full variable domain (outside the CDR3, taken from reference TRBV5-1 and TRBJ2-4): KAGVTQTPRYLIKTRGQQVTLSCSPISGHRSVSWYQQTPGQGLQFLFEYFSETQRNKGNFPGRFSGRQFSNSRSEMNVSTLELGDSALYLCPSSLAGSKNIQYFGAGTRLSVL.